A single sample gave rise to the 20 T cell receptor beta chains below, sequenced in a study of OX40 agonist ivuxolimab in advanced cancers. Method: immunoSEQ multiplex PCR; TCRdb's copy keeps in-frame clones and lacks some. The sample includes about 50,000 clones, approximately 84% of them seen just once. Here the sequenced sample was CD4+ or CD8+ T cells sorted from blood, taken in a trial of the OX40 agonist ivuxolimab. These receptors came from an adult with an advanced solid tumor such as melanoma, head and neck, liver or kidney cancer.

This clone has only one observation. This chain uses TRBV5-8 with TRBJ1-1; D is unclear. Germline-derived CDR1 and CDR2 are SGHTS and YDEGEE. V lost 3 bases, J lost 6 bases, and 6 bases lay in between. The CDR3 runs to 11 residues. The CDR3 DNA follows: TGTGCCAGCAGCTGGATGGCTGAAGCTTTCTTT. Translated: CASSWMAEAFF.

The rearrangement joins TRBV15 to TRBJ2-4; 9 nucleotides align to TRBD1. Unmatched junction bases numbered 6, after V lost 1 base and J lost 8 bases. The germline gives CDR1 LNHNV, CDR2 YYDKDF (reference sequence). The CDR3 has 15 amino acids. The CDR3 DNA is TGTGCCACCAGCAGAGGGGGACAGGGAGTAGACATTCAGTACTTC. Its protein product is CATSRGGQGVDIQYF.

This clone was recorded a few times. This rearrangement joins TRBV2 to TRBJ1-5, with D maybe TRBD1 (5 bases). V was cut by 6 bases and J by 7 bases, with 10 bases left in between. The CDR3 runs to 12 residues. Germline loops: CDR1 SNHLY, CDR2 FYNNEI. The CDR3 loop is CASSVGGQPQHF. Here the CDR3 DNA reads TGTGCCAGCAGCGTGGGGGGGCAGCCCCAGCATTTT.

CDR3 in amino acids: CASSLALNTEAFF. The CDR3 DNA follows: TGTGCCAGCAGCTTAGCTTTGAACACTGAAGCTTTCTTT. This chain links TRBV11-2 with TRBJ1-1; D not certain. The V gene lost 1 base and the J gene lost 0 bases, with 3 bases spanning the gap. Germline V lookup: CDR1 SGHAT, CDR2 FQNNGV. The CDR3 loop spans 13 amino acids. Drawing the rest from reference TRBV11-2 and TRBJ1-1, the complete variable domain is EAGVAQSPRYKIIEKRQSVAFWCNPISGHATLYWYQQILGQGPKLLIQFQNNGVVDDSQLPKDRFSAERLKGVDSTLKIQPAKLEDSAVYLCASSLALNTEAFFGQGTRLTVV.

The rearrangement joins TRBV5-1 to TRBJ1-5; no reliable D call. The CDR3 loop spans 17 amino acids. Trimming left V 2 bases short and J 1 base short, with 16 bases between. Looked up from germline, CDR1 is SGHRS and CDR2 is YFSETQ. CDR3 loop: CASSFEPWTDSNQPQHF. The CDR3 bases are TGCGCCAGCAGCTTCGAGCCGTGGACGGACAGCAATCAGCCCCAGCATTTT. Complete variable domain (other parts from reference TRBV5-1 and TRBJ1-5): KAGVTQTPRYLIKTRGQQVTLSCSPISGHRSVSWYQQTPGQGLQFLFEYFSETQRNKGNFPGRFSGRQFSNSRSEMNVSTLELGDSALYLCASSFEPWTDSNQPQHFGDGTRLSIL.

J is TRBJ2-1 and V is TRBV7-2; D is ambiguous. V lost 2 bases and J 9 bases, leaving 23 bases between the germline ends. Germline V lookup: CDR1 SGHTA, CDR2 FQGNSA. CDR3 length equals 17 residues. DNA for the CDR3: TGTGCCAGCAGCTTAATGGGAACCACCCGTTCTGGGATTGAGCAGTTCTTC. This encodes CASSLMGTTRSGIEQFF.

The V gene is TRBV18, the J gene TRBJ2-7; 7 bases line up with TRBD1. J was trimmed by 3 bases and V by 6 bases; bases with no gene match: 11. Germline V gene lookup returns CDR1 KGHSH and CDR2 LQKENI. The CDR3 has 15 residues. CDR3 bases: TGTGCCAGCTCCCACAGGCCTACAGGGGACTACGAGCAGTACTTC. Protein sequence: CASSHRPTGDYEQYF.

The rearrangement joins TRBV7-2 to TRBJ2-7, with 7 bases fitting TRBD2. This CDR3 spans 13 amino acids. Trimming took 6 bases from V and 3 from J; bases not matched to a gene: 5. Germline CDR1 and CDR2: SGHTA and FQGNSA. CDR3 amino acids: CASRNSGFYEQYF. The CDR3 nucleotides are TGTGCCAGCAGAAATAGCGGGTTCTACGAGCAGTACTTC.

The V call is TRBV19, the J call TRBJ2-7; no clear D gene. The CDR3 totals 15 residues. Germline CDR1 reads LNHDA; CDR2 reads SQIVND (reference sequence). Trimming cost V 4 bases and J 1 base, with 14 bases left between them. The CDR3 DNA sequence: TGTGCCAGTAGTAAATTGGGTAGTCAGTCCTACGAGCAGTACTTC. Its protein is CASSKLGSQSYEQYF.

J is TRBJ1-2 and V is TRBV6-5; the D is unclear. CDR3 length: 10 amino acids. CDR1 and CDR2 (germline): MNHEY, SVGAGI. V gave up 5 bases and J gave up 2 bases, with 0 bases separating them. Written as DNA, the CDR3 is TGTGCCAGCAGTAACTATGGCTACACCTTC. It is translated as CASSNYGYTF.

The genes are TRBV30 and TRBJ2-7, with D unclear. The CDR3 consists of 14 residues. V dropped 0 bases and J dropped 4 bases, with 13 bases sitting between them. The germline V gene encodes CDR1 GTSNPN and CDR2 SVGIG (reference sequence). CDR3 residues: CAWSVKGPYYEQYF. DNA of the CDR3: TGTGCCTGGAGTGTCAAGGGTCCCTATTACGAGCAGTACTTC.

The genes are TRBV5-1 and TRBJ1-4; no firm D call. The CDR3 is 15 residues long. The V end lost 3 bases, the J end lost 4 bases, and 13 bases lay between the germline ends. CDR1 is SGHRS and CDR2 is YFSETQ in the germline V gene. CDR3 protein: CASSSSWSLNEKLFF. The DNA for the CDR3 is TGCGCCAGCAGCTCGAGTTGGTCTCTTAATGAAAAACTGTTTTTT. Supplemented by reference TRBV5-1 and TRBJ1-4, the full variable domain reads KAGVTQTPRYLIKTRGQQVTLSCSPISGHRSVSWYQQTPGQGLQFLFEYFSETQRNKGNFPGRFSGRQFSNSRSEMNVSTLELGDSALYLCASSSSWSLNEKLFFGSGTQLSVL.

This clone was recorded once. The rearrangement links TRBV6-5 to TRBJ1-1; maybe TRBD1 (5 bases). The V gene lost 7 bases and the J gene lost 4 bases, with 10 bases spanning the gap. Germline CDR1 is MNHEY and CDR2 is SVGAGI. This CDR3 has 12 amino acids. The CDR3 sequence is CASKGPSTEAFF. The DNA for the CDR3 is TGTGCCAGCAAGGGGCCGAGCACTGAAGCTTTCTTT.

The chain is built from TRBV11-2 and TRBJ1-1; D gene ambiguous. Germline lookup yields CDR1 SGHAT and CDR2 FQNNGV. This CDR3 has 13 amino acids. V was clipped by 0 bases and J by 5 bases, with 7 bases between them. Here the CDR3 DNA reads TGTGCCAGCAGCTTAGATCTTTGGACTGAAGCTTTCTTT. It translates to CASSLDLWTEAFF.

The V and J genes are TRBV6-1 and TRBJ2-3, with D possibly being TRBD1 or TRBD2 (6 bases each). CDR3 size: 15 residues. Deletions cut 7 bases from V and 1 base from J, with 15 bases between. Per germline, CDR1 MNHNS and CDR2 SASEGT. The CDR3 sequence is CASTPTGTRTDTQYF. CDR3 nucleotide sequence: TGTGCCAGCACCCCCACAGGGACTCGCACAGATACGCAGTATTTT.

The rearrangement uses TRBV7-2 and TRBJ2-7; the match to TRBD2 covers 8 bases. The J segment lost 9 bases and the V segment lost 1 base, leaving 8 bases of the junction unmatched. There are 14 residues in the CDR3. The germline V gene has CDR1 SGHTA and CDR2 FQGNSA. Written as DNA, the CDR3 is TGTGCCAGCAGCTTAGACCTTGGACTAGCTCGGCAGTACTTC. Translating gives CASSLDLGLARQYF.

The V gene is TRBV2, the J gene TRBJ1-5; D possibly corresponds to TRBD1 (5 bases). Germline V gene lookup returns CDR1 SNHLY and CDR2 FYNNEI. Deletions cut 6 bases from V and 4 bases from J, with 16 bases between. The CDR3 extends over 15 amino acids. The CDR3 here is CASSGWGKENQPQHF. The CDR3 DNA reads TGTGCCAGCAGCGGTTGGGGGAAGGAGAATCAGCCCCAGCATTTT.

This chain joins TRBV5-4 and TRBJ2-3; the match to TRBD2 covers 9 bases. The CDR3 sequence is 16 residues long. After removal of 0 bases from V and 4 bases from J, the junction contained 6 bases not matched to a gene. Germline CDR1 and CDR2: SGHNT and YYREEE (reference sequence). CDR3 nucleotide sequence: TGTGCCAGCAGCTTGGAAGTGGCGGGGGGGGCAGATACGCAGTATTTT. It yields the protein CASSLEVAGGADTQYF.

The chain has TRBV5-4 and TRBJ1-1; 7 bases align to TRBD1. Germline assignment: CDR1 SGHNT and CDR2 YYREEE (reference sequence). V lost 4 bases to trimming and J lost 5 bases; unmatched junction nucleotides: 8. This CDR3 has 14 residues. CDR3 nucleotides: TGTGCCAGCAGCGCGCAGACAGGGTGGACTGAAGCTTTCTTT. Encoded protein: CASSAQTGWTEAFF.

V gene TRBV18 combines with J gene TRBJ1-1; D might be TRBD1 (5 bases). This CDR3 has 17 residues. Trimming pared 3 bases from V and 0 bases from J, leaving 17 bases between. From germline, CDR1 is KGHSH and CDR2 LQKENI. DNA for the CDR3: TGTGCCAGCTCACCGGGGGGGGTGAGGCAGATGAACACTGAAGCTTTCTTT. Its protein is CASSPGGVRQMNTEAFF. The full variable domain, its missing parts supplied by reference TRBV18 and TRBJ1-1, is NAGVMQNPRHLVRRRGQEARLRCSPMKGHSHVYWYRQLPEEGLKFMVYLQKENIIDESGMPKERFSAEFPKEGPSILRIQQVVRGDSAAYFCASSPGGVRQMNTEAFFGQGTRLTVV.